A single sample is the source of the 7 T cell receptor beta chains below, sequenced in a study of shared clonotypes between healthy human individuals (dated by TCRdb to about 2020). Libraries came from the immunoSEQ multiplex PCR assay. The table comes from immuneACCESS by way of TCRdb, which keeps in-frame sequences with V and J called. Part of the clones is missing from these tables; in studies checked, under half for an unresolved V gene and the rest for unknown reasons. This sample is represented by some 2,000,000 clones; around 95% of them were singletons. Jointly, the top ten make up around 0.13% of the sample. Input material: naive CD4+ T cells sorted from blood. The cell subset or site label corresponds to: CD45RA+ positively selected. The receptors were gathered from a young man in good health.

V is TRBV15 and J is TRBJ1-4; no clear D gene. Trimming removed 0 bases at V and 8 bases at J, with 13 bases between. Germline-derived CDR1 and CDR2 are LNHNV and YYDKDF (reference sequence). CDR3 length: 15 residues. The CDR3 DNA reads TGTGCCACCAGCAGAGACAAAGGGTTGGGAGAAAAACTGTTTTTT. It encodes CATSRDKGLGEKLFF. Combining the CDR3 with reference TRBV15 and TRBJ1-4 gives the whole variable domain DAMVIQNPRYQVTQFGKPVTLSCSQTLNHNVMYWYQQKSSQAPKLLFHYYDKDFNNEADTPDNFQSRRPNTSFCFLDIRSPGLGDTAMYLCATSRDKGLGEKLFFGSGTQLSVL.

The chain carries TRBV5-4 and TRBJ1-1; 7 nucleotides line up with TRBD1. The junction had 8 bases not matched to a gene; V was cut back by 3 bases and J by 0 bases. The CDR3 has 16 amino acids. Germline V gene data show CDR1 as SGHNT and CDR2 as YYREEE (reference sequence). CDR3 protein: CASSSPGQRVNTEAFF. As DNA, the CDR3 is TGTGCCAGCAGCTCGCCGGGACAGCGAGTGAACACTGAAGCTTTCTTT.

The chain's CDR3 is CASSSGNNQPQHF. In nucleotides, the CDR3 is TGTGCCAGCAGTTCCGGGAATAATCAGCCCCAGCATTTT. The chain couples TRBV27 to TRBJ1-5; D uncertain. Trimming pared 4 bases from V and 4 bases from J, leaving 8 bases between. This CDR3 contains 13 residues. Germline loops: CDR1 MNHEY, CDR2 SMNVEV (reference sequence).

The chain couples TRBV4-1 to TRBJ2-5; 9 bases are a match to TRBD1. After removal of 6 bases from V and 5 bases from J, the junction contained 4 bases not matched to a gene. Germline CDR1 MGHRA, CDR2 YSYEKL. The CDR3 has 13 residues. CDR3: CASRGQGGETQYF. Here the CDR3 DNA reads TGCGCCAGCAGGGGACAGGGTGGGGAGACCCAGTACTTC.

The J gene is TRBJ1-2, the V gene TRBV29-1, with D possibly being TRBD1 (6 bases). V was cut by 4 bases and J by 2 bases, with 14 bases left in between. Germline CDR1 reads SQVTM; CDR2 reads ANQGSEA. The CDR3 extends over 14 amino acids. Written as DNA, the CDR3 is TGCAGCGTTGTGGCTGGGACAATCAACTATGGCTACACCTTC. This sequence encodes CSVVAGTINYGYTF.

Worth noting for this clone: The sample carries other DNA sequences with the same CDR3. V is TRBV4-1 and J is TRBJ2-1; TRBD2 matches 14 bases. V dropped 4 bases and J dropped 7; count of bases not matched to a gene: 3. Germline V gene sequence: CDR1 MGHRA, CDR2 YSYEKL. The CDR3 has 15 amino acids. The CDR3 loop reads CASSPGLAGVNEQFF. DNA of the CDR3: TGCGCCAGCAGCCCGGGACTAGCGGGAGTAAATGAGCAGTTCTTC.

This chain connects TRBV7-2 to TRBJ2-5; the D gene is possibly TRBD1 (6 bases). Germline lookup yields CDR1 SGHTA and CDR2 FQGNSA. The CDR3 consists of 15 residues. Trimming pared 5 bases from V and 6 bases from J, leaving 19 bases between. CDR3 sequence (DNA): TGTGCCAGCAGCCGGATCAGGGGATCAACGAAGACCCAGTACTTC. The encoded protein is CASSRIRGSTKTQYF.